This T cell receptor (beta chain) stems from a study of early T cells in non-severe SARS-CoV-2 infection (dated by TCRdb to about 2021). A note on the overall study: TCR sequencing used bulk RNA from unsorted whole blood, so alpha and beta chains could not be paired.

The method behind the library was 5' RACE. Sequencing instrument: NextSeq 500. The TCR library protocol attached unique molecular identifiers to individual cDNA molecules to correct for sequencing error and PCR bias. Both TCR alpha and beta chains were sequenced, and tight co-correlation was observed between alpha and beta sequence abundances in each sample. On the study's bioinformatics: Decombinator V4 was used to annotate the V gene, J gene and CDR3 of the TCR sequences. TCRs were defined as expanded if a significant change between any two time points was detected under a Poisson model with p below 0.0001. TCR abundances were normalised to the total number of TCRs sequenced per sample and expressed as counts per million. TRAV1-2 paired with TRAJ12, TRAJ20 or TRAJ33 defined MAIT TCRs, while TRAV10 paired with TRAJ18 defined iNKT TCRs. VDJdb, accessed 1 November 2021, was searched for CMV, EBV and SARS-CoV-2 annotated TCRs, excluding TCRs annotated for multiple antigens. TCRdb trimmed public reads at Q25 via fastp, called clones via MiXCR and kept in-frame beta chains. Rows are unified per CDR3 protein, each entry keeping the most common DNA and genes. Clone size and V and J calls follow TCRdb, not the original study. The sample table holds 85,000 to 95,000 distinct CDR3 sequences, of which around a sixth were seen once. 4.5% to 6.5% of the sample comes from the top ten.

CDR3 length: 11 amino acids, cysteine to phenylalanine. The DNA shown is the 33-base CDR3, in frame from base 1. CDR1 is given as SGHDT and CDR2 as YYEEEE, both from the germline V gene. V is cut by 2 bases and J by 7 bases, and the space between the germline ends is 6 bases. A case-control design nested within a healthcare worker cohort in London, UK, was used, with weekly nasopharyngeal swab PCR tests and blood sampling performed. Healthcare workers were recruited between 23 and 31 March 2020, during the week of the UK lockdown, and were followed weekly for up to roughly 15 weeks. This clonotype was seen a single time. Its antigen remains unidentified. The sample holds no much larger clone one base away, and base qualities are not on file. A single read constitutes weak evidence. The investigation overall reported the following: VDJdb matching was skewed toward anti-spike CD8 responses and likely underestimated virus-specific expansions by missing private and CD4 specificities.

The rearrangement combines TRBV5-6 with TRBJ1-1; the D gene remains uncertain. The sequence was collected from an adult who was a healthcare worker with PCR-confirmed SARS-CoV-2 infection or an uninfected control (not recorded which). Sample: whole blood, taken at baseline. The DNA is TGTGCCAGCAGCTTTTATGATGAAGCTTTCTTT. Its coded protein is CASSFYDEAFF.